The rows below give T cell receptor beta chains drawn from one sample of a study of T-cell reconstitution after alpha-beta-depleted transplantation in children. Via MiXCR, TCRdb re-called the PCR reads, giving one row per CDR3 protein. The sample contains some 220,000 distinct CDR3 sequences, roughly 11% of which appear only once. This material consisted of PBMCs, taken before TCRalphabeta/CD19-depleted stem cell transplant. These receptors came from a child less than two years old with acute myeloid leukemia, due to receive a stem cell transplant. Both conserved end residues are part of each CDR3. The D gene is left open where the match is weak. Size is omitted from some rows. Given values are once, few, many or a class for expanded clones.

d_call,clone_size,v_call,j_call,cdr3_aa,cdr3_nt
.,few,TRBV7-9,TRBJ1-2,CASSLAGGGPYYGYTF,TGTGCCAGCAGCTTAGCGGGGGGCGGCCCCTACTATGGCTACACCTTC
TRBD1,.,TRBV7-3,TRBJ2-1,CASSPRDSDDEQFF,TGTGCCAGCAGCCCACGGGACAGCGACGACGAGCAGTTCTTC
TRBD2,many,TRBV20-1,TRBJ2-1,CSAGPSGRATEQFF,TGCAGTGCTGGACCTAGCGGGAGGGCCACTGAGCAGTTCTTC
.,.,TRBV20-1,TRBJ2-7,CSARDRARGLSDEQYF,TGCAGTGCTAGAGATCGGGCCAGGGGATTATCGGACGAGCAGTACTTC
TRBD1,many,TRBV29-1,TRBJ2-6,CSVSTGAVSGANVLTF,TGCAGCGTCTCGACAGGGGCGGTCTCTGGGGCCAACGTCCTGACTTTC
.,many,TRBV29-1,TRBJ2-7,CSVGMMNSYEQYF,TGCAGCGTTGGCATGATGAACTCCTACGAGCAGTACTTC
.,many,TRBV20-1,TRBJ1-1,CSARARSGFGEAFF,TGCAGTGCTAGAGCCCGGTCAGGGTTCGGTGAAGCTTTCTTT
.,many,TRBV6-2/TRBV6-3,TRBJ2-2,CATRPLHTGELFF,TGTGCCACCCGGCCTTTACACACCGGGGAGCTGTTTTTT
TRBD2,many,TRBV5-1,TRBJ2-2,CASTPSGGAPNTGELFF,TGCGCCAGCACCCCGTCGGGGGGAGCCCCGAACACCGGGGAGCTGTTTTTT
.,many,TRBV15,TRBJ2-7,CATSRVFTYEQYF,TGTGCCACCAGCAGAGTCTTCACCTACGAGCAGTACTTC
.,few,TRBV4-1,TRBJ1-1,CASSQVQGGGTEAFF,TGCGCCAGCAGCCAAGTACAGGGAGGAGGGACTGAAGCTTTCTTT
.,many,TRBV29-1,TRBJ2-1,CSVGGGTSRYNEQFF,TGCAGCGTTGGGGGCGGGACCTCCCGCTACAATGAGCAGTTCTTC
.,many,TRBV3-1,TRBJ2-1,CASSPRGTNEQFF,TGTGCCAGCAGCCCGAGGGGCACCAATGAGCAGTTCTTC
.,many,TRBV6-2/TRBV6-3,TRBJ1-6,CASSLENSPLHF,TGTGCCAGCAGTTTGGAGAATTCACCCCTCCACTTT